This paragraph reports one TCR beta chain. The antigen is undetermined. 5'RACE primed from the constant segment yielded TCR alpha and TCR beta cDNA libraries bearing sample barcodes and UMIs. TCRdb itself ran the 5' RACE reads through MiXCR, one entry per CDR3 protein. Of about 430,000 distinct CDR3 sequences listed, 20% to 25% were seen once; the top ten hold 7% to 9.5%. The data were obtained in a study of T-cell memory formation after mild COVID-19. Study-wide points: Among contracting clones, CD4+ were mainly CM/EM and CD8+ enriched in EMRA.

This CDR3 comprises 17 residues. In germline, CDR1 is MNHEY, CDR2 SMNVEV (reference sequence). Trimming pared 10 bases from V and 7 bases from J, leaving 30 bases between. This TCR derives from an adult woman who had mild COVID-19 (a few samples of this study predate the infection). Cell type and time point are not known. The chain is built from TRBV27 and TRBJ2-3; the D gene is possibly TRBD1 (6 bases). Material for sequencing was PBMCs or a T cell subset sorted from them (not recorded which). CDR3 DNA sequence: TGTGCCACGGGGTCCGCGCAGGGGACATATCCTGGGAATACGCAGTATTTT. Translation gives CATGSAQGTYPGNTQYF.